This T cell receptor (beta chain) was identified during a study of T cells in tumors after PD-1 blockade (dated by TCRdb to between 2018 and 2021). In the study overall: Patients were excluded if they had prior checkpoint blockade, use of systemic immunosuppressants, or recent radiotherapy or other anti-cancer therapy within 4 weeks. Patients were treated with either pembrolizumab 200 mg every 3 weeks or cemiplimab 350 mg every 2 weeks. A subset of patients also received ongoing daily vismodegib 150 mg during anti-PD-1 treatment. On average, tumor samples yielded roughly 25,000 TCR templates (range about 554-100,000) and over 5,500 unique clonotypes, 15 to 25-fold deeper than single-cell TCR sequencing. Paired single-cell RNA and TCR sequencing was done in the study on site-matched tumors from patients with BCC or SCC, both before and after anti-PD-1 therapy. RECIST version 1.1 was the standard used to evaluate clinical response.

The sample's time point label, in plain terms: before anti-PD-1 therapy. Before and after PD-1 blockade, tumor biopsies came from the same primary tumor, making the samples site-matched. For bulk TCRbeta sequencing, genomic DNA was extracted from tumor biopsies or peripheral blood, and input amounts ranged from about 616 ng to 6,500 ng. To detect rare clonotypes with greater sensitivity than single-cell TCR sequencing, bulk TCRbeta sequencing was done on the leftover biopsy material. Every patient had histologically proven advanced or metastatic basal or squamous cell carcinoma and was a poor candidate for surgical resection. Serial tumor biopsies during anti-PD-1 treatment were taken from the 4 patients who made up the squamous cell carcinoma cohort. Fresh biopsies were taken from the primary tumor site, and part of the biopsy material was kept in RNAlater for exome and bulk TCR sequencing. The immunoSEQ platform was used to carry out deep TCRbeta sequencing. The authors' pipeline ran thus. For further analysis, only productive rearrangements were exported from the immunoSEQ Analyzer. A two-sided binomial test with a Bonferroni-corrected P below 0.01 was used to identify clones that significantly expanded or contracted between timepoints. T cell phenotypes were assigned to bulk TCRbeta clonotypes by matching the clonotypes to single-cell RNA+TCR-seq clones with the same TCRbeta sequence. Tumor enrichment of a clone was calculated by dividing the clone's tumor frequency by the clone's PBMC frequency, both taken from bulk TCR sequencing. TCRs were sorted with GLIPH into specificity groups, meaning clusters of distinct TCRs that share CDR3 motifs and likely recognize common antigens. TCRdb provides this immuneACCESS table in a form limited to in-frame rearrangements. Some clones are lacking; in checked studies, under half of them reflect an unresolved V gene, and why the rest are absent is not known. V and J calls and clone size are as listed in that table; D and trimming were resolved from the DNA. This sample is represented by about 13,000 clones; approximately 64% of them were singletons. The ten largest make up around a quarter of the sample.

General study outcomes and caveats: Clonal replacement was observed only between pre- and post-treatment samples and not between two pre-treatment samples, a pattern that was regarded as arguing against biopsy timing or location artifacts. Roughly 41% of tumor TCR clonotypes were detected in blood, and some novel exhausted tumor clones were observed in pre-treatment blood, which was taken as suggesting peripheral recruitment. The source of novel T cell clones was not identified and could include lymphoid organs or rare unexpanded clones within the tumor or its periphery. Exhausted CD8+ clones expanded after therapy were mostly novel clonotypes undetected pre-treatment, suggesting clonal replacement rather than reinvigoration of pre-existing clones. In squamous cell carcinoma, approximately 50% of expanded exhausted clones were found to be novel, compared with just under 30% of other expanded CD8+ clones.

The CDR3, from cysteine to phenylalanine, totals 14 residues. Only the CDR3 portion is preserved as DNA: 42 bases, with reading frame beginning at the first base. The germline V gene yields MNHEY for CDR1 and SVGAGI for CDR2. Relative to germline, V is missing 6 bases and J is missing 6 bases, with 9 bases of the junction outside any gene match. In the case of this clone: Its antigen target is currently unknown. No much larger clonotype is one base removed from it; base qualities were not supplied.

The sequence is built from TRBV6-5 and TRBJ2-7; 9 middle bases align to TRBD1. Sequencing used tumor tissue, obtained before anti-PD-1 treatment. This sequence was found in a human donor with cutaneous squamous cell carcinoma. DNA sequence: TGTGCCAGCAGGGACGGGACAGGGCGGAGCGAGCAGTACTTC. The encoded protein is CASRDGTGRSEQYF.